These 9 T cell receptor beta chains were sequenced from one sample in a study of T cell repertoires in cytomegalovirus infection (dated by TCRdb to between 2019 and 2020). No antigen has been assigned to these receptors. The sample's treatment or condition label is to be understood as: in vitro stimulation with specific CMV peptide epitopes to enrich CMV-specific T cells. The sequencer was an Illumina HiSeq 1500. TCRdb handled the public reads itself, with Q25 trimming in fastp and clone calling in MiXCR, and kept productive beta chains. Each record represents a unique CDR3 protein, reported with the most common genes and DNA among its rows. The sample has around 750,000 distinct CDR3 sequences on record, approximately 32% of them singletons. Roughly 12% of the sample comes from the top ten. The sequencing here drew on cultured CD8+ T cells from PBMCs, taken from culture after CMV antigen stimulation. The receptors stem from a human donor in good health (CMV status not recorded). Some clones in this sample may be carry-over from other donors' samples.

V usage is TRBV5-4 and J usage is TRBJ2-5; D might be TRBD1 (6 bases). V dropped 0 bases and J dropped 4 bases, with 10 bases sitting between them. This CDR3 spans 14 amino acids. The germline CDR1 and CDR2 sequences are SGHNT and YYREEE (reference sequence). The DNA for the CDR3 is TGTGCCAGCAGCTTGGACAGGGATGGAGAGACCCAGTACTTC. Its translation: CASSLDRDGETQYF.

V is TRBV7-9 and J is TRBJ2-1, with a weak D call TRBD2 (6 bases). Trimming removed 5 bases from V and 3 bases from J, with 11 bases in between. The CDR3 runs to 14 residues. Germline V lookup: CDR1 SEHNR, CDR2 FQNEAQ (reference sequence). CDR3 loop: CASSPGANYNEQFF. The CDR3, as DNA: TGTGCCAGCAGCCCGGGAGCCAACTACAATGAGCAGTTCTTC.

There are a few counts of this clonotype. The chain joins TRBV7-8 to TRBJ2-7, with D possibly being TRBD1 or TRBD2 (7 bases each). CDR1 and CDR2 (germline): SGHVS, FQNEAQ. The CDR3 has 18 residues. V was clipped by 3 bases and J by 0 bases, with 21 bases between them. CDR3 nucleotides: TGTGCCAGCAGCTTTAGGGCAGGGGGAGGGACATACTCCTACGAGCAGTACTTC. Protein sequence: CASSFRAGGGTYSYEQYF.

V and J are TRBV28 and TRBJ1-1; 9 bases are a match to TRBD1. This CDR3 contains 15 residues. CDR1 is MDHEN and CDR2 is SYDVKM in the germline V gene. V gave up 5 bases and J gave up 4 bases; unmatched junction bases: 8. The CDR3 DNA reads as TGTGCCAGCAGTATCTCCACAGGGGGCGGCACTGAAGCTTTCTTT. This encodes CASSISTGGGTEAFF.

With respect to this clonotype: This clone may be a read error of a much larger clone one base away. V is TRBV7-6 and J is TRBJ1-2; D perhaps matches TRBD1 (6 bases). CDR1 and CDR2 (germline): SGHVS, FNYEAQ. This CDR3 is built from 16 residues. The CDR3 protein is CANSLYEGGDDHGYTF. The CDR3 DNA is TGTGCCAACAGCTTATACGAAGGGGGAGACGATCATGGCTACACCTTC.

This clonotype was detected only a few times. As DNA, the CDR3 is TGTGCCAGTAGTTCCGACGCGGGGGACGACACTGAAGCTTTCTTT. Protein sequence: CASSSDAGDDTEAFF. The chain links TRBV19 to TRBJ1-1; possibly TRBD1 for D (5 bases). Germline lookup yields CDR1 LNHDA and CDR2 SQIVND (reference sequence). CDR3 length: 15 residues. V was cut by 5 bases and J by 3 bases, with 16 bases left in between. Variable domain in full (rest from reference TRBV19 and TRBJ1-1): DGGITQSPKYLFRKEGQNVTLSCEQNLNHDAMYWYRQDPGQGLRLIYYSQIVNDFQKGDIAEGYSVSREKKESFPLTVTSAQKNPTAFYLCASSSDAGDDTEAFFGQGTRLTVV.

The rearrangement joins TRBV27 to TRBJ1-5, with D maybe TRBD1 (6 bases). V was trimmed by 4 bases and J by 2 bases, leaving 15 bases between them. The CDR3 loop spans 16 amino acids. Germline V CDR1 and CDR2: MNHEY, SMNVEV (reference sequence). DNA of the CDR3: TGTGCCAGCAGTTCCCACCGGGACACTCGCAATCAGCCCCAGCATTTT. This sequence encodes CASSSHRDTRNQPQHF.

The chain employs TRBV6-2 or TRBV6-3 and TRBJ1-2; D gene unclear. Germline V gene sequence: CDR1 MNHEY, CDR2 SVGEGT. V was shortened by 7 bases and J by 2 bases, with 14 bases between the two germline ends. The CDR3 totals 14 residues. The chain's CDR3 is CASTLPEINYGYTF. The CDR3 bases are TGTGCCAGCACCCTCCCGGAAATCAACTATGGCTACACCTTC.

This chain uses TRBV6-1 with TRBJ2-5, with 11 positions matching TRBD2. The J segment lost 2 bases and the V segment lost 3 bases, leaving 5 bases of the junction unmatched. Germline V gene sequence: CDR1 MNHNS, CDR2 SASEGT. CDR3 size: 16 residues. CDR3 DNA sequence: TGTGCCAGCAGTGACCGAGGGACTAGCGGTCAAGAGACCCAGTACTTC. It is translated as CASSDRGTSGQETQYF.